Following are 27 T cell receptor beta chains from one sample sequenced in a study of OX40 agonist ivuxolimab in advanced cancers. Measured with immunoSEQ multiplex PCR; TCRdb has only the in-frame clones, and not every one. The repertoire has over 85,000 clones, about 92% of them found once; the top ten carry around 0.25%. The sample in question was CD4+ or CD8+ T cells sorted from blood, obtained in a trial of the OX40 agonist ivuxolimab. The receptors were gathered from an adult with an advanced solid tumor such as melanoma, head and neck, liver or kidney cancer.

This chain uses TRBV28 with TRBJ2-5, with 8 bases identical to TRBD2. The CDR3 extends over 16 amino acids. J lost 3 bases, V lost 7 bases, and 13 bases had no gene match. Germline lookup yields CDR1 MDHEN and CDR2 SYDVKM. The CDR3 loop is CASKQYKAGAEETQYF. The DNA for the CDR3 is TGTGCCAGCAAACAGTACAAAGCGGGGGCCGAAGAGACCCAGTACTTC.

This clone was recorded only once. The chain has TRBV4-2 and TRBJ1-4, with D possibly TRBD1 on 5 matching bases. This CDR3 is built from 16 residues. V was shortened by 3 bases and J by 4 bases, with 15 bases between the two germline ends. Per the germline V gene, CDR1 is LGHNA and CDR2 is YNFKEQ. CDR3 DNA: TGTGCCAGCAGCCATGCTCAGGGTAGGGGTAATGAAAAACTGTTTTTT. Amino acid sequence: CASSHAQGRGNEKLFF.

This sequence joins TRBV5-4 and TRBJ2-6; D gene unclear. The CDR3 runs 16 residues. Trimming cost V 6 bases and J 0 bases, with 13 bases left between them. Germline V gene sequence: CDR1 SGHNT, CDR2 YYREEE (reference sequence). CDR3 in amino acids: CASTRNYLSGANVLTF. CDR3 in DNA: TGTGCCAGCACCCGTAACTATCTCTCTGGGGCCAACGTCCTGACTTTC.

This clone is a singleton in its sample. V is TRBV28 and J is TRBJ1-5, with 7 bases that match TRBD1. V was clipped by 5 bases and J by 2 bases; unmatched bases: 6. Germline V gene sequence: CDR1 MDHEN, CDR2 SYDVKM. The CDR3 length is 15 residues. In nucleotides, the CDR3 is TGTGCCAGCAGTCCATACAGGGGAGGCAATCAGCCCCAGCATTTT. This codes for CASSPYRGGNQPQHF.

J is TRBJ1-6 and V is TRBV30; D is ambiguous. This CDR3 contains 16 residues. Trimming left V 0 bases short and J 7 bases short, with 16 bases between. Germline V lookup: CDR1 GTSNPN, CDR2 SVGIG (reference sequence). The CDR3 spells CAWSVRAGYGNSPLHF. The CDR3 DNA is TGTGCCTGGAGTGTACGGGCGGGCTACGGGAATTCACCCCTCCACTTT.

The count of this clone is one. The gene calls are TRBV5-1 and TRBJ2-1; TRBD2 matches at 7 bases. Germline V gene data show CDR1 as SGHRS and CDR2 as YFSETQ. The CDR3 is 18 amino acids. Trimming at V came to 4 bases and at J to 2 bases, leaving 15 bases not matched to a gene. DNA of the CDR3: TGCGCCAGCAGCCGAGGACGGACTAGGTCCGGGGCCTACAATGAGCAGTTCTTC. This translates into CASSRGRTRSGAYNEQFF. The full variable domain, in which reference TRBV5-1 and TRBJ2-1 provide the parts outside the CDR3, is KAGVTQTPRYLIKTRGQQVTLSCSPISGHRSVSWYQQTPGQGLQFLFEYFSETQRNKGNFPGRFSGRQFSNSRSEMNVSTLELGDSALYLCASSRGRTRSGAYNEQFFGPGTRLTVL.

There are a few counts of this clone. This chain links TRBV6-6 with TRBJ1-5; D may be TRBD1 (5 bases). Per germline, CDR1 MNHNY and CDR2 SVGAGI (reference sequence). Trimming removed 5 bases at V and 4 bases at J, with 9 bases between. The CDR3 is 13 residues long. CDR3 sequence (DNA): TGTGCCAGCAGTCCCCGACAGAATCAGCCCCAGCATTTT. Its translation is CASSPRQNQPQHF.

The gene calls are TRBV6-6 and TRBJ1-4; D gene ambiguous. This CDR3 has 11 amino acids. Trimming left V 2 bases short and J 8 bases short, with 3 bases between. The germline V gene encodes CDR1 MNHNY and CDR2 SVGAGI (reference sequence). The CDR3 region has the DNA TGTGCCAGCAGTTACAGGGAAAAACTGTTTTTT. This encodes CASSYREKLFF.

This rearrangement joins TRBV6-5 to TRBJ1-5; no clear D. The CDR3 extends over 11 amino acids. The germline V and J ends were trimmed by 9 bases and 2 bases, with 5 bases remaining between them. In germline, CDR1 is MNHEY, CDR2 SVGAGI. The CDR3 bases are TGTGCCAGAAGGGGCAATCAGCCCCAGCATTTT. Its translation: CARRGNQPQHF.

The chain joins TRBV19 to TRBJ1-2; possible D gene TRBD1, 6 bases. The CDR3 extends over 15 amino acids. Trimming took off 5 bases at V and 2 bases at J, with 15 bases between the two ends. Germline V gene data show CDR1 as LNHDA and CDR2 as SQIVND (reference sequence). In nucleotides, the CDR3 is TGTGCCAGTAGTGTCTCAGGGGTGCAGAACTATGGCTACACCTTC. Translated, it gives CASSVSGVQNYGYTF. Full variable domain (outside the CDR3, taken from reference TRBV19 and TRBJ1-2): DGGITQSPKYLFRKEGQNVTLSCEQNLNHDAMYWYRQDPGQGLRLIYYSQIVNDFQKGDIAEGYSVSREKKESFPLTVTSAQKNPTAFYLCASSVSGVQNYGYTFGSGTRLTVV.

The CDR3 nucleotides read TGTGCCAGCAGCAGTGACAGGAGATGGGATCAGCCCCAGCATTTT. As protein: CASSSDRRWDQPQHF. The gene calls are TRBV5-6 and TRBJ1-5; maybe TRBD1 (6 bases). Trimming cost V 4 bases and J 5 bases, with 16 bases left between them. The germline V gene has CDR1 SGHDT and CDR2 YYEEEE. There are 15 residues in the CDR3.

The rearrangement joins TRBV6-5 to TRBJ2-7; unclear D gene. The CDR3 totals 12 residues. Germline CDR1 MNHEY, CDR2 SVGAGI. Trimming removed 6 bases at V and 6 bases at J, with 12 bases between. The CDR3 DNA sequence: TGTGCCAGCAGAGCCCTAGGTTCCGAGCAGTACTTC. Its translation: CASRALGSEQYF.

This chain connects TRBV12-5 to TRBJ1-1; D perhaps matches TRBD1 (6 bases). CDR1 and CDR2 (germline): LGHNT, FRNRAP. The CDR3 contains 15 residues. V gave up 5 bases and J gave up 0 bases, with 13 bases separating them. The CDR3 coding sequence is TGTGCTAGTGGTAGTACAGGGACCTTGAACACTGAAGCTTTCTTT. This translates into CASGSTGTLNTEAFF.

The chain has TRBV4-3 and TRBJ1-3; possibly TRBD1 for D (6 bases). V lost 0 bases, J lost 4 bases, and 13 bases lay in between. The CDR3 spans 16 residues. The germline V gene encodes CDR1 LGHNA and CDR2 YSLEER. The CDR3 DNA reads TGCGCCAGCAGCCAAGACAGGGCAGGGGCCGGAAACACCATATATTTT. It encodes CASSQDRAGAGNTIYF.

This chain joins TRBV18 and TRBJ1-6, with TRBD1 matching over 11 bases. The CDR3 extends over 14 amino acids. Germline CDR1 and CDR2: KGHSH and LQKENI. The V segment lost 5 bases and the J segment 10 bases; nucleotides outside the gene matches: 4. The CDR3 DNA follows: TGTGCCAGCTCAGAGGGACAGGGGGAATCACCCCTCCACTTT. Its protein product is CASSEGQGESPLHF.

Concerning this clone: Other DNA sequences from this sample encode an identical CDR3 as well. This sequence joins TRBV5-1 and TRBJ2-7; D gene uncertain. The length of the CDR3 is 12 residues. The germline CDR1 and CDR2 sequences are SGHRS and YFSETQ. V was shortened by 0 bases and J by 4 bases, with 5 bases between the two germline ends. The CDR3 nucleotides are TGCGCCAGCAGCTTGGTGGGATACGAGCAGTACTTC. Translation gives CASSLVGYEQYF.

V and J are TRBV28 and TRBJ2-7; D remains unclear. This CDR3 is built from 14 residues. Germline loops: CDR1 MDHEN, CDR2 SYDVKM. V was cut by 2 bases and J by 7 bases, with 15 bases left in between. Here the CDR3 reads CASSLGPWIGEQYF. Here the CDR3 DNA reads TGTGCCAGCAGTTTAGGGCCGTGGATCGGGGAGCAGTACTTC. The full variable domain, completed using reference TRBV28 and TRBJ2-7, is DVKVTQSSRYLVKRTGEKVFLECVQDMDHENMFWYRQDPGLGLRLIYFSYDVKMKEKGDIPEGYSVSREKKERFSLILESASTNQTSMYLCASSLGPWIGEQYFGPGTRLTVT.

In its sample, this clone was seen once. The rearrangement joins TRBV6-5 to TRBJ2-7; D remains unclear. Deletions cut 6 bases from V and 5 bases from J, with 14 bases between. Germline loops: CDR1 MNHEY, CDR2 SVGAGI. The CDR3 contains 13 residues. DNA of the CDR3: TGTGCCAGCAGACCCCGCACCCTCCACGAGCAGTACGTC. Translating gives CASRPRTLHEQYV.

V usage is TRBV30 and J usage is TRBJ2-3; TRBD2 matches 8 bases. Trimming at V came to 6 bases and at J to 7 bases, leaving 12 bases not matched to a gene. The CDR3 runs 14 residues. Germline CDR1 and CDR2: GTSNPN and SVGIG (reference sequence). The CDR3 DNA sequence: TGTGCCTGCGCCCGGGGGGGAACAACATATACGCAGTATTTT. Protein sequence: CACARGGTTYTQYF.

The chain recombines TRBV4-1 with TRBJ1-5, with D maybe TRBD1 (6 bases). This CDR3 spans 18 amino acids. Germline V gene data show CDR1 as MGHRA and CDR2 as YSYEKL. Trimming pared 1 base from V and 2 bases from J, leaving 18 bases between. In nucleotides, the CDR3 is TGCGCCAGCAGCCAAGTCCTACAGGGACTGAAGGGCAATCAGCCCCAGCATTTT. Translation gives CASSQVLQGLKGNQPQHF.

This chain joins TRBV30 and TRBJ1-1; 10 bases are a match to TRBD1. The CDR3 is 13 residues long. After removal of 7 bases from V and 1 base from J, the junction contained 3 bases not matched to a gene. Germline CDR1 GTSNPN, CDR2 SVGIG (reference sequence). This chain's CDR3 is CALWTGGNTEAFF. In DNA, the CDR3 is TGTGCCTTATGGACAGGGGGGAACACTGAAGCTTTCTTT.

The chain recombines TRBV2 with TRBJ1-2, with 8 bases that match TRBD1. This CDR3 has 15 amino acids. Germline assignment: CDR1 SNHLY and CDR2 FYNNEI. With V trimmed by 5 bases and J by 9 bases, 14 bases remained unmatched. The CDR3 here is CASSLSSGQDLRYTF. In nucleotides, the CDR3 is TGTGCCAGCAGTCTATCCTCGGGACAGGACCTTCGCTACACCTTC.

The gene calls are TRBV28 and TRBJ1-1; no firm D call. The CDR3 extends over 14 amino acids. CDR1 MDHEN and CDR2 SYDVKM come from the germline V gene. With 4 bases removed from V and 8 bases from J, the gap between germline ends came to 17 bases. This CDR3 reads CASSSGSSVVEAFF. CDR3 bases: TGTGCCAGCAGTTCCGGGAGCTCCGTCGTGGAAGCTTTCTTT.

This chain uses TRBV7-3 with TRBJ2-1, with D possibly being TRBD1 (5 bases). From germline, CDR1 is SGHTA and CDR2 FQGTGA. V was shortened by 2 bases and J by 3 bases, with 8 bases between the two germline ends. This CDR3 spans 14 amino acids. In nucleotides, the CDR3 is TGTGCCAGCAGCTTACAGGGATACTACAATGAGCAGTTCTTC. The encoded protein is CASSLQGYYNEQFF.

Written as DNA, the CDR3 is TGTGCCACCAGCACGGCAGGCTCTGGAAACACCATATATTTT. It encodes CATSTAGSGNTIYF. The chain recombines TRBV15 with TRBJ1-3, with D unclear. Germline loops: CDR1 LNHNV, CDR2 YYDKDF (reference sequence). This CDR3 has 14 residues. V was trimmed by 4 bases and J by 0 bases, leaving 7 bases between them.

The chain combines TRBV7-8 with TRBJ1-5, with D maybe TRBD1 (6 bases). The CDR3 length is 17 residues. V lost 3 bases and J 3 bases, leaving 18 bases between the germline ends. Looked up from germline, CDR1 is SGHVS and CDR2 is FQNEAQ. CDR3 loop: CASSFYRDIMDNQPQHF. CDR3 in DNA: TGTGCCAGCAGCTTCTACCGGGACATTATGGACAATCAGCCCCAGCATTTT.

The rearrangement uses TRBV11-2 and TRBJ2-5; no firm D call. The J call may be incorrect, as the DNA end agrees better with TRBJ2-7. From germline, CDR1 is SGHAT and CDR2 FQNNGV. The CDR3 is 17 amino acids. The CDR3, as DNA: TGTGCCAGCAGCTTAGTCTTCGACGGATACGAGCCCTACGAGCAGTACTTC. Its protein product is CASSLVFDGYEPYEQYF.